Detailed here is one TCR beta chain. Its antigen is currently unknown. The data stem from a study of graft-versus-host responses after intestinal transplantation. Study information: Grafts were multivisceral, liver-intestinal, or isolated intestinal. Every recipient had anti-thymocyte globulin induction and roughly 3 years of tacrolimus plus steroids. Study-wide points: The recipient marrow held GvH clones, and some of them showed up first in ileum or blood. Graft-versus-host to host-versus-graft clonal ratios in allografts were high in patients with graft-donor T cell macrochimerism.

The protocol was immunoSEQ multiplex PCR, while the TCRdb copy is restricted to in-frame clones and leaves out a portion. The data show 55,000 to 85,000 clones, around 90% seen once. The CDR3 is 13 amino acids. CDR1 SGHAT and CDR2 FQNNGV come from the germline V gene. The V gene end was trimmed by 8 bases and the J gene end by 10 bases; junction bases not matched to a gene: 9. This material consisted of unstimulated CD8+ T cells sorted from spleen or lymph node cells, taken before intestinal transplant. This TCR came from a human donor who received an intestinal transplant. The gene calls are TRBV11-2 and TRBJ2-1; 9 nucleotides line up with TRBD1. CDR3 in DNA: TGTGCCAGCGCCGGGACAGGGAGCCTCGAGCAGTTCTTC. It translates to CASAGTGSLEQFF.